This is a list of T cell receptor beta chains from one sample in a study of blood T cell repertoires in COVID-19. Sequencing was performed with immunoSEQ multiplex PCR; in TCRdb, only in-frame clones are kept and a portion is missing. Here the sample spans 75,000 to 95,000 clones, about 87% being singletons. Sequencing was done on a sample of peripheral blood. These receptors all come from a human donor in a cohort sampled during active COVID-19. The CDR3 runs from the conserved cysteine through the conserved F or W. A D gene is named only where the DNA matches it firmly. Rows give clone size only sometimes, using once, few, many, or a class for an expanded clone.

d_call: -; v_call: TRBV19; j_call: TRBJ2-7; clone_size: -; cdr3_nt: TGTGCCAGTAGTAATGATGGATTGGGGAGCGACCCAGCCTACGAGCAGTACTTC; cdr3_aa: CASSNDGLGSDPAYEQYF
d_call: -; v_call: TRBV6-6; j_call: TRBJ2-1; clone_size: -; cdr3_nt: TGTGCCAGCAGAGGAGACTATACTTACAATGAGCAGTTCTTC; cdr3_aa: CASRGDYTYNEQFF
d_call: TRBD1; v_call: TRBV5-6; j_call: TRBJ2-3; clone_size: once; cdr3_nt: TGTGCCAGCAGCTTCGGCAGGGGGCATAGTGATGGGGCAGATACGCAGTATTTT; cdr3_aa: CASSFGRGHSDGADTQYF
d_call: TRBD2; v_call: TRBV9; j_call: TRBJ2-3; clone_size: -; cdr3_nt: TGTGCCAGCAGCGGGCCTTTACTCGGCGGGAGATCAGATACGCAGTATTTT; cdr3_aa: CASSGPLLGGRSDTQYF
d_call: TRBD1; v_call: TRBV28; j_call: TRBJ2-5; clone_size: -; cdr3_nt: TGTGCCAGCAGTTCCCCCCCGGGACAGGGTCCAGGGACCCAGTACTTC; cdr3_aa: CASSSPPGQGPGTQYF
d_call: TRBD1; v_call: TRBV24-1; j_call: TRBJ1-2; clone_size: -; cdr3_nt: TGTGCCACCAGTGAGGGGACAGACTATGGCTACACCTTC; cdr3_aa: CATSEGTDYGYTF
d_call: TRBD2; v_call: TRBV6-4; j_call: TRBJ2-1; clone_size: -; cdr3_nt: TGTGCCAGCAGTAGGGCTAGCGGGAGTAATGAGCAGTTCTTC; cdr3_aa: CASSRASGSNEQFF
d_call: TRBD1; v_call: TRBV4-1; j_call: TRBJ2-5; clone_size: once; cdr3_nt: TGCGCCAGCAGCCCCACGCCGGTGGGCCAGGGGGTCCGGGAGACCCAGTACTTC; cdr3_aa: CASSPTPVGQGVRETQYF
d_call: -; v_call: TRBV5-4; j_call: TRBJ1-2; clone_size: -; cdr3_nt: TGTGCCAGCAGCTTCAAGGGGGGAGGGTATGGCTACACCTTC; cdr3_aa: CASSFKGGGYGYTF
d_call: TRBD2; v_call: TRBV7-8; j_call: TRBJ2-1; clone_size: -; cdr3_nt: TGTGCCAGCAGCTTAGTACTAGCGGGGTACAATGAGCAGTTCTTC; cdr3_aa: CASSLVLAGYNEQFF
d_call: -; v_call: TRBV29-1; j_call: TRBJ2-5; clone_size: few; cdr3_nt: TGCAGCGTTGATGGGGGGTCCCAAGAGACCCAGTACTTC; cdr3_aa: CSVDGGSQETQYF
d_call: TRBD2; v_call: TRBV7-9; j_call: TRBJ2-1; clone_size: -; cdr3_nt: TGTGCCAGCAGCCCCCTCTCTAGCGGGAAAACCTACAATGAGCAGTTCTTC; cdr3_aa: CASSPLSSGKTYNEQFF
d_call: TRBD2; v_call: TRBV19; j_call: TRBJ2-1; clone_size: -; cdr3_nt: TGTGCCAGTACCGAGGGTGGGGGGGTATACAATGAGCAGTTCTTC; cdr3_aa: CASTEGGGVYNEQFF
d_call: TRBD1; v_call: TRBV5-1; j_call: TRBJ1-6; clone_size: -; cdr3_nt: TGCGCCAGCAGCTACAGGGGTCAGGATTCACCCCTCCACTTT; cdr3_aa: CASSYRGQDSPLHF
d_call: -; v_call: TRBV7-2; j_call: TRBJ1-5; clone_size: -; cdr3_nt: TGTGCCAGCAGCTTTGGGCAGGTCGGGGATCAGCCCCAGCATTTT; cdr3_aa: CASSFGQVGDQPQHF
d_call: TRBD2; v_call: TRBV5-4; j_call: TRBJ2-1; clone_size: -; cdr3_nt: TGTGCCAGCAGCGGGGCCCGCGGGAGGATCGCCTACAATGAGCAGTTCTTC; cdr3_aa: CASSGARGRIAYNEQFF
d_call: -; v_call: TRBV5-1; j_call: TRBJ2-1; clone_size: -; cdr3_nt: TGCGCCAGCAGCTTGGATTATGGGAGCTCCTACAATGAGCAGTTCTTC; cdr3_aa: CASSLDYGSSYNEQFF
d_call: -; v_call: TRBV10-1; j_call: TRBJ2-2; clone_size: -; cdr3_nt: TGCGCCAGCAGCGATCGAGCGACTACGAACACCGGGGAGCTGTTTTTT; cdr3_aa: CASSDRATTNTGELFF
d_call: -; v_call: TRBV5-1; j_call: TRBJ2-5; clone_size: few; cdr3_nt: TGCGCCAGCAGCTCCCCGTACCAAGAGACCCAGTACTTC; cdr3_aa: CASSSPYQETQYF
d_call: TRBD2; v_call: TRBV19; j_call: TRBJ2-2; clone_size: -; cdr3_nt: TGTGCCAGTAGTATGCCGGGACTAGCGGGGGTGAACACCGGGGAGCTGTTTTTT; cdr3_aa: CASSMPGLAGVNTGELFF
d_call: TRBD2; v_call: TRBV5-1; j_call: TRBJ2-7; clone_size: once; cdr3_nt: TGCGCCAGCAGCTTTAGAGCGGGGCACTACGAGCAGTACTTC; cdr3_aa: CASSFRAGHYEQYF
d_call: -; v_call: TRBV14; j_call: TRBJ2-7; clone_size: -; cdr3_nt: TGTGCCAGCAGCCAAGCCTATAGCTTCCCCAATTGTCAGGGCTACGAGCAGTACTTC; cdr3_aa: CASSQAYSFPNCQGYEQYF
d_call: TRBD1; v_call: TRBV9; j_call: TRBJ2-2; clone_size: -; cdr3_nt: TGTGCCAGCAGCGCTCTACAGGGGGGAGACACCGGGGAGCTGTTTTTT; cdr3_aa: CASSALQGGDTGELFF
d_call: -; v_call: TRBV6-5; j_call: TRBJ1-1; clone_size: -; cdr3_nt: TGTGCCAGCAGTTCTTACAGGACCCTGAACACTGAAGCTTTCTTT; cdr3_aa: CASSSYRTLNTEAFF
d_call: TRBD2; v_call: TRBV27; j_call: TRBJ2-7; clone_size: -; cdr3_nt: TGTGCCAGCAGTTTATCGATAGGACTAGCCCACTACGAGCAGTACTTC; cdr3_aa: CASSLSIGLAHYEQYF
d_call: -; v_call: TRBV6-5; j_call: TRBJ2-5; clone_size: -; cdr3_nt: TGTGCCAGCAGCCGAATAGAGCTGGAGACCCAGTACTTC; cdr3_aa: CASSRIELETQYF
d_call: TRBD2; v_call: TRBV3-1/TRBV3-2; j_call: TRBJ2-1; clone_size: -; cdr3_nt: TGTGCCAGCAGCCAGGGAGCCGGGACTAGTTTTAAGAGCCAGTTCTTC; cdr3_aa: CASSQGAGTSFKSQFF
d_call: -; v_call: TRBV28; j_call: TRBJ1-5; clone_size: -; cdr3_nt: TGTGCCAGCAGTCTCAATCAGCCCCAGCATTTT; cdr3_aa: CASSLNQPQHF
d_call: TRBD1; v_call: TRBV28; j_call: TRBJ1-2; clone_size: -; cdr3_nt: TGTGCCAGCAGTTTACGGGACAGCATTTATGGCTACACCTTC; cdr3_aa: CASSLRDSIYGYTF
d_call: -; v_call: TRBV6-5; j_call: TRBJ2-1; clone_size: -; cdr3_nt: TGTGCCACCTCCCCCGGGGCGGGGCCCTACAATGAGCAGTTCTTC; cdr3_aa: CATSPGAGPYNEQFF
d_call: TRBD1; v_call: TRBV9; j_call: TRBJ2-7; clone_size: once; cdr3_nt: TGTGCCAGCAGCGCACAGGGACAGGGAACCTACGAGCAGTACTTC; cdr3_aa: CASSAQGQGTYEQYF
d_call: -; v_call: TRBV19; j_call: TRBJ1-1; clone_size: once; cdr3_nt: TGTGCCAGTATCGAGGGGAACACTGAAGCTTTCTTT; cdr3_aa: CASIEGNTEAFF
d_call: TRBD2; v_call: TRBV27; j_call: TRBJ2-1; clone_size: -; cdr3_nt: TGTGCCAGCCGCCCCCTAAGCGGGGGGTCCTACAATGAGCAGTTCTTC; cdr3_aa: CASRPLSGGSYNEQFF
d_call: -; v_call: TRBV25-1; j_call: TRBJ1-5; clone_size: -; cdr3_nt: TGTGCCAGCAGTGAATCGCGGCCCCAGCATTTT; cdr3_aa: CASSESRPQHF
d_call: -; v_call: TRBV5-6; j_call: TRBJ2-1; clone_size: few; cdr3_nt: TGTGCCAGCAGCTTGGGGTCAGATCCCTCCTACAATGAGCAGTTCTTC; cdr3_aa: CASSLGSDPSYNEQFF
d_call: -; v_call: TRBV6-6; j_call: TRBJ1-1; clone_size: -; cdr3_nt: TGTGCCAGCAGTCTTTTCATGAACACTGAAGCTTTCTTT; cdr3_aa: CASSLFMNTEAFF
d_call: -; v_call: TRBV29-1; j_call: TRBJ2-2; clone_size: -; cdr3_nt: TGCAGCGTCTCGGACAAGAACACCGGGGAGCTGTTTTTT; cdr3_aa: CSVSDKNTGELFF
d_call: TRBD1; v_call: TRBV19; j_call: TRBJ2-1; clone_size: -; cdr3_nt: TGTGCCAGTAGCTCCCGTACCGGGACAGGGGAAAATGAGCAGTTCTTC; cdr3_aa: CASSSRTGTGENEQFF
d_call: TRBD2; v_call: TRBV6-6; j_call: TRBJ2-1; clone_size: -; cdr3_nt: TGTGCCAGCAGTTACTCCGGGACTAGCGGGTACAATGAGCAGTTCTTC; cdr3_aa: CASSYSGTSGYNEQFF
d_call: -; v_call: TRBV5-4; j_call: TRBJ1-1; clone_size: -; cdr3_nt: TGTGCCAGCAGCTTGGGGGATTACAGGAACGAAGCTTTCTTT; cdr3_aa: CASSLGDYRNEAFF
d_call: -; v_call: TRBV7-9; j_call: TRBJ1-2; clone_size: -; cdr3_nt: TGTGCCAGCAGCCCCGACAGGACCTTAGGTGGCTACACCTTC; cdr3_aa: CASSPDRTLGGYTF
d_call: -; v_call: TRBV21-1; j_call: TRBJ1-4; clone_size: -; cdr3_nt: TGTGCCAGCAGCAAAGAGGGAACAGGGGACCCGAATGAAAAACTGTTTTTT; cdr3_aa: CASSKEGTGDPNEKLFF
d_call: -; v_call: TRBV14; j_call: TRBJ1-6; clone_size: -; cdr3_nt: TGTGCCAGCAGCCACAGCGATTCACCCCTCCACTTT; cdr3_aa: CASSHSDSPLHF
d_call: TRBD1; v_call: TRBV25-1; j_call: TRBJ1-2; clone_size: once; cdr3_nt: TGTGCCAGCAGTGCGCACAGGGGCGAGAGCTATGGCTACACCTTC; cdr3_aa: CASSAHRGESYGYTF
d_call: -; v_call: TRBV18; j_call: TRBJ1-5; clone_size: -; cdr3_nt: TGTGCCAGCTCACCCCGGGGTTTCGAAGGCAATCAGCCCCAGCATTTT; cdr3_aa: CASSPRGFEGNQPQHF
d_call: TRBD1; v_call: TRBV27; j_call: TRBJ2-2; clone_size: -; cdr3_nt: TGTGCCAGCGGTTGGACAGGGCCCACCGGGGAGCTGTTTTTT; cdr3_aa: CASGWTGPTGELFF
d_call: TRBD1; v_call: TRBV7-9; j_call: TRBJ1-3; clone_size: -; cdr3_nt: TGTGCCAGCAGTTGGACAGGGGCGACAGGAAACACCATATATTTT; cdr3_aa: CASSWTGATGNTIYF